This T cell receptor beta chain is from a study of blood T cells in healthy people across ages. This clonotype was observed a few times. Germline V gives CDR1 SGHRS, CDR2 YFSETQ. This CDR3 contains 15 residues. V dropped 3 bases and J dropped 4 bases, with 16 bases sitting between them. It was with a sample-barcoded 5' primer and a J-beta primer mix that a second PCR of roughly 6 to 12 cycles was run. One entry per CDR3 protein, called by TCRdb with MiXCR from the 5' RACE reads. The sample lists more than 900,000 distinct CDR3 sequences, roughly 24% occurring once. These data also featured in a second study, about T cells of mothers and their children. That investigation notes: With the M1S primer of the second PCR, sample barcodes and 2-4 random nucleotides were added. Mothers yielded over 10 million CDR3 reads, children 2.5 million to 3 million each.

The sequencing sample was made of blood. This receptor was taken from a girl aged 2 to 10 in good health. The chain is built from TRBV5-1 and TRBJ2-5; D unresolved. This chain's CDR3 is CASSSSPGSPETQYF. CDR3 DNA sequence: TGCGCCAGCAGCTCCTCGCCGGGCAGTCCAGAGACCCAGTACTTC.